Presented here are 23 T cell receptor beta chains from one specimen sequenced in a study of T cells in Graves' hyperthyroidism and ophthalmopathy. It was RNA transcripts that yielded the amplified TCR beta CDR3 regions. In the first-round RT-PCR of the TCR CDR3, the HTBI primer set was used. TCRdb recomputed calls from the multiplex PCR reads with MiXCR, one row per CDR3 protein. The sample has 550,000 to 800,000 distinct CDR3 sequences; roughly 17% are singletons. Sequenced material: blood. The receptor source for this set is a man in his forties or fifties with Graves' hyperthyroidism.

This clonotype was recorded many times. J is TRBJ2-1 and V is TRBV29-1, with a possible D match to TRBD1 (6 bases). Per the germline V gene, CDR1 is SQVTM and CDR2 is ANQGSEA. This CDR3 has 14 residues. V was shortened by 7 bases and J by 0 bases, with 13 bases between the two germline ends. The CDR3 region is CSATDSSSYNEQFF. The CDR3 nucleotides read TGCAGCGCTACGGACAGCTCCTCCTACAATGAGCAGTTCTTC.

This chain uses TRBV7-2 with TRBJ1-1; D not resolved. Germline V gives CDR1 SGHTA, CDR2 FQGNSA. Trimming removed 9 bases from V and 1 base from J, with 12 bases in between. This CDR3 is 13 amino acids long. The CDR3 DNA reads as TGTGCCAGTCTTTATACTACGAACACTGAAGCTTTCTTT. Translation gives CASLYTTNTEAFF.

In the case of this clonotype: Germline is not matched at one junction end, which may reflect a read error. The V call is TRBV5-1, the J call TRBJ1-1, with D hard to call. There are 15 residues in the CDR3. CDR1 is SGHRS and CDR2 is YFSETQ in the germline V gene. The CDR3, as DNA: TGCGCCAGCAGCTTGAATTGGGGTTCATACACTGAAGCTTCCTTT. The encoded protein is CASSLNWGSYTEASF.

The chain links TRBV20-1 to TRBJ2-7; 7 bases line up with TRBD2. Germline V gene data show CDR1 as DFQATT and CDR2 as SNEGSKA (reference sequence). This CDR3 spans 13 amino acids. Trimming at V came to 1 base and at J to 4 bases, leaving 4 bases not matched to a gene. The CDR3 loop reads CSARGASGYEQYF. Here the CDR3 DNA reads TGCAGTGCTAGAGGGGCTAGCGGATACGAGCAGTACTTC.

This clonotype showed up many times. CDR3 nucleotide sequence: TGTGCCAGCTCGCCTACAAGGAGCGACTGGTATTTT. This gives the protein CASSPTRSDWYF. The chain has TRBV18 and TRBJ2-3, with no clear D. V was trimmed by 6 bases and J by 14 bases, leaving 18 bases between them. Germline V gene lookup returns CDR1 KGHSH and CDR2 LQKENI. The CDR3 length is 12 residues.

This clonotype was seen many times. The V and J genes are TRBV30 and TRBJ2-7; TRBD1 matches 7 bases. Germline V lookup: CDR1 GTSNPN, CDR2 SVGIG (reference sequence). This CDR3 has 13 residues. The junction had 3 bases not matched to a gene; V was cut back by 1 base and J by 3 bases. CDR3 protein: CAWSEPGGYEQYF. Written as DNA, the CDR3 is TGTGCCTGGAGTGAACCAGGGGGCTACGAGCAGTACTTC.

This clonotype was observed many times. This chain links TRBV11-2 with TRBJ2-1; D might be TRBD2 (6 bases). Germline V gives CDR1 SGHAT, CDR2 FQNNGV. Deletions cut 5 bases from V and 6 bases from J, with 20 bases between. There are 16 residues in the CDR3. CDR3 bases: TGTGCCAGCAGCGCCCTACGGGAGAGACGGAGCAATGAGCAGTTCTTC. Its protein product is CASSALRERRSNEQFF.

This clonotype was observed many times. V gene TRBV27 combines with J gene TRBJ2-1; 14 bases are shared with TRBD2. CDR3 length: 15 amino acids. V lost 2 bases to trimming and J lost 10 bases; unmatched junction nucleotides: 4. Germline V CDR1 and CDR2: MNHEY, SMNVEV (reference sequence). Here the CDR3 DNA reads TGTGCCAGCAGTTTAAGACTAGCGGGAGGGCTGGAGCAGTTCTTC. This encodes CASSLRLAGGLEQFF.

Remarks on this clonotype: It may be a read error: a sequence one base away is much more abundant. The chain recombines TRBV6-1 with TRBJ2-2, with D perhaps matching TRBD2 (6 bases). The CDR3 loop spans 18 amino acids. Germline lookup yields CDR1 MNHNS and CDR2 SASEGT. The CDR3 DNA reads as TGTGCCAGCAGGGTCTTAGACAGCGCCCAACTCCACACCGGGGGGCTGTTTTTT. Translated: CASRVLDSAQLHTGGLFF.

This clonotype was seen many times. This chain links TRBV12-5 with TRBJ2-1; D is unresolved. The CDR3 runs to 11 residues. From germline, CDR1 is LGHNT and CDR2 FRNRAP. Trimming pared 5 bases from V and 4 bases from J, leaving 3 bases between. The CDR3 DNA follows: TGTGCTAGTGGTCAGTACAATGAGCAGTTCTTC. Its translation: CASGQYNEQFF.

This clonotype came up many times. The J gene is TRBJ2-1, the V gene TRBV9, with D tentatively TRBD2 (5 bases). Germline V lookup: CDR1 SGDLS, CDR2 YYNGEE. The CDR3 spans 14 residues. The V end lost 2 bases, the J end lost 8 bases, and 14 bases lay between the germline ends. CDR3 protein: CASSVTSHIHEQFF. As DNA, the CDR3 is TGTGCCAGCAGCGTCACTAGTCACATACATGAGCAGTTCTTC.

This clonotype was seen many times. The chain employs TRBV28 and TRBJ1-1; 9 bases align to TRBD1. J lost 1 base, V lost 5 bases, and 2 bases had no gene match. Germline values: CDR1 MDHEN, CDR2 SYDVKM. This CDR3 region has 14 residues. CDR3 nucleotides: TGTGCCAGCAGTATGGGACAGGGGAACACTGAAGCTTTCTTT. This encodes CASSMGQGNTEAFF. The full variable domain, its missing parts supplied by reference TRBV28 and TRBJ1-1, is DVKVTQSSRYLVKRTGEKVFLECVQDMDHENMFWYRQDPGLGLRLIYFSYDVKMKEKGDIPEGYSVSREKKERFSLILESASTNQTSMYLCASSMGQGNTEAFFGQGTRLTVV.

This clonotype has only a few counts. The chain links TRBV28 to TRBJ1-2; no clear D gene. Germline CDR1 is MDHEN and CDR2 is SYDVKM. V gave up 3 bases and J gave up 6 bases, with 8 bases separating them. The CDR3 consists of 12 residues. The DNA of the CDR3 is TGTGCCAGCAGTTTCGTCAAGGATGGCTACACCTTC. Its translation is CASSFVKDGYTF.

The chain recombines TRBV3-1 with TRBJ2-7; 9 nucleotides line up with TRBD2. Germline V CDR1 and CDR2: LGHDT, YNNKEL (reference sequence). The CDR3 runs to 16 residues. V was pared by 0 bases and J by 3 bases, with 6 bases of the junction left unmatched. As DNA, the CDR3 is TGTGCCAGCAGCCAAGACAGGACTAGCGAGATCTACGAGCAGTACTTC. It encodes CASSQDRTSEIYEQYF.

In its sample, this clonotype was seen many times. V usage is TRBV6-2 or TRBV6-3 and J usage is TRBJ2-6; D perhaps matches TRBD1 (6 bases). The CDR3 is made up of 17 amino acids. V shed 2 bases and J shed 2 bases, with 13 bases lying between them. Germline loops: CDR1 MNHEY, CDR2 SVGEGT. The CDR3 protein is CASSYNRVSAGANVLTF. The CDR3 DNA sequence: TGTGCCAGCAGTTACAACAGGGTATCGGCTGGGGCCAACGTCCTGACTTTC.

The chain joins TRBV4-3 to TRBJ1-2, with 7 bases identical to TRBD1. The CDR3 totals 13 residues. V gave up 4 bases and J gave up 9 bases; unmatched junction bases: 8. Looked up from germline, CDR1 is LGHNA and CDR2 is YSLEER. CDR3 sequence reads: CASSPDREYRYTF. The CDR3 DNA follows: TGCGCCAGCAGCCCTGACAGGGAGTATCGCTACACCTTC.

This clonotype was observed many times. The V and J genes are TRBV19 and TRBJ1-4; D is unresolved. The CDR3 extends over 15 amino acids. The V end lost 1 base, the J end lost 5 bases, and 11 bases lay between the germline ends. The germline CDR1 and CDR2 sequences are LNHDA and SQIVND (reference sequence). CDR3 coding DNA: TGTGCCAGTAGTATAGCGGCAGGACGAAATGAAAAACTGTTTTTT. Its translation is CASSIAAGRNEKLFF.

As for this clonotype: This may come from a read error, since a much larger clone is one base off. V and J are TRBV28 and TRBJ2-7; D is perhaps TRBD1 or TRBD2 (5 bases each). The CDR3 contains 13 residues. Germline V CDR1 and CDR2: MDHEN, SYDVKM. Trimming stripped 5 bases from V and 0 bases from J, with 8 bases between. This CDR3 reads CASSDGASYEQYF. For the CDR3, the DNA is TGTGCCAGCAGTGACGGGGCCTCCTACGAGCAGTACTTC.

This chain joins TRBV27 and TRBJ1-2, with D unclear. CDR3 size: 13 residues. Germline lookup yields CDR1 MNHEY and CDR2 SMNVEV (reference sequence). The V end was cut by 4 bases, the J end by 6 bases, with 12 bases between. CDR3 in DNA: TGTGCCAGCAGTTGGTCCAGATCGAATGGCTACACCTTC. Its translation: CASSWSRSNGYTF.

The CDR3 bases are TGTGCCAGCAGTCCCCGCGGCAATGGGGCAGATACGCAGTATTTT. Translating it yields CASSPRGNGADTQYF. The chain couples TRBV27 to TRBJ2-3; D is uncertain. Trimming took off 5 bases at V and 4 bases at J, with 16 bases between the two ends. Germline V gene lookup returns CDR1 MNHEY and CDR2 SMNVEV (reference sequence). CDR3 size: 15 residues.

This clonotype occurred many times. The genes are TRBV27 and TRBJ2-1; 12 nucleotides agree with TRBD1. This CDR3 has 15 residues. Germline CDR1 reads MNHEY; CDR2 reads SMNVEV (reference sequence). Trimming took 4 bases from V and 7 from J; bases not matched to a gene: 5. The CDR3 DNA is TGTGCCAGCAGTTCCGGGACAGGGGGCTATAATGAGCAGTTCTTC. Translating it yields CASSSGTGGYNEQFF.

This clonotype was observed a handful of times. V and J are TRBV5-1 and TRBJ1-1; D gene uncertain. V gave up 2 bases and J gave up 7 bases, with 12 bases separating them. This CDR3 region has 13 residues. Germline V CDR1 and CDR2: SGHRS, YFSETQ. CDR3 loop: CASSFSREGEAFF. The DNA for the CDR3 is TGCGCCAGCAGCTTCTCGAGGGAGGGTGAAGCTTTCTTT.

This clonotype was recorded at least ten times. The V and J genes are TRBV24-1 and TRBJ1-3; no clear D. Per germline, CDR1 KGHDR and CDR2 SFDVKD. V lost 3 bases to trimming and J lost 3 bases, with 5 bases between them. This CDR3 is 13 amino acids long. The chain's CDR3 is CATSDRRGNTIYF. The CDR3 nucleotides read TGTGCCACCAGTGATCGCCGTGGAAACACCATATATTTT.